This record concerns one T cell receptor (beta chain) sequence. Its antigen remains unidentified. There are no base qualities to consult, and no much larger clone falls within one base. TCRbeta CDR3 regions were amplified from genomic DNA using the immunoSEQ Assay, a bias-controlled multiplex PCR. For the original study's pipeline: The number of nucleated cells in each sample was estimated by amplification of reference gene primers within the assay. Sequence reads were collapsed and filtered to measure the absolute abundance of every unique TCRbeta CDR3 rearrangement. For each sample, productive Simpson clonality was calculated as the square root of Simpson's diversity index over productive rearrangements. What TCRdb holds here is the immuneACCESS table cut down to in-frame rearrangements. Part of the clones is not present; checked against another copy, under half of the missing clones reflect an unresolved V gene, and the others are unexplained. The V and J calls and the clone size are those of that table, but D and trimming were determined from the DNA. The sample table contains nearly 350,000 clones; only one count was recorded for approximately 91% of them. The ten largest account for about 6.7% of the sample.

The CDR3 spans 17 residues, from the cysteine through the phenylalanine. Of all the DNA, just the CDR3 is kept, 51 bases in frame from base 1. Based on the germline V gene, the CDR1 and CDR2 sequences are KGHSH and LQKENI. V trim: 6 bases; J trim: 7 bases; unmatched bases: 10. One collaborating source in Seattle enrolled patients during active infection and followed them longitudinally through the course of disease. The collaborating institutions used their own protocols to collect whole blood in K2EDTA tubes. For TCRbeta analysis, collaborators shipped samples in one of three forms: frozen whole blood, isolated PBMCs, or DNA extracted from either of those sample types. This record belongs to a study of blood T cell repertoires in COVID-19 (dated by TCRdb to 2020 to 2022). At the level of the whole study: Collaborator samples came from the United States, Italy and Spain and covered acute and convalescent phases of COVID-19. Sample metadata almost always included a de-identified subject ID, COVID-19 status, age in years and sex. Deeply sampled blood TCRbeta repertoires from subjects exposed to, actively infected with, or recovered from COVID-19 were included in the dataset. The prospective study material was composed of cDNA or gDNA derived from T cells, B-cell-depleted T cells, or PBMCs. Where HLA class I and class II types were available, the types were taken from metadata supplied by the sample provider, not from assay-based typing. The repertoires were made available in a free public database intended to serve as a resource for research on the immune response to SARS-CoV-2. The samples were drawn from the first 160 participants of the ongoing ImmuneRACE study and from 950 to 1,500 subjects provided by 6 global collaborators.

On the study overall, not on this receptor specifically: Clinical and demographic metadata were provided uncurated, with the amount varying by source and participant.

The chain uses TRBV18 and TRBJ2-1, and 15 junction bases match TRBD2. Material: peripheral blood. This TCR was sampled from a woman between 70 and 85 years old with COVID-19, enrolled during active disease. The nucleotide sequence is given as TGTGCCAGCTCGGCGCAGGGACTAGCGGGGGGAACGAATGAGCAGTTCTTC. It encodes CASSAQGLAGGTNEQFF.